The clone carrying this TCR beta chain has just a few counts. Its specificity is not known. Expressed TCRB transcripts were sequenced because the isolated RNA had all been reverse transcribed beforehand. TCRdb's table, derived via immunoSEQ multiplex PCR, lists solely in-frame clones and lacks some. This table holds about 150,000 clones, approximately 8.7% found once. The data are from a study of beta chain features in type 1 diabetes. The study, taken as a whole, reports: Naive, central memory and Treg TCRB repertoires appeared more alike in patients than in healthy donors. A moderate, significant TCRB CDR3 shortening appeared in type 1 diabetes across four CD4+ subsets. VDJ junctions from patients with type 1 diabetes contained fewer insertions and more deletions.

V was shortened by 8 bases and J by 1 base, with 5 bases between the two germline ends. The CDR3 length is 12 residues. Germline assignment: CDR1 SNHLY and CDR2 FYNNEI. Per donor, one heparinised blood draw averaged about 100 mL. V is TRBV2 and J is TRBJ2-2; D gene ambiguous. The TCR originated in a woman under 40 with type 1 diabetes. The specimen was central memory CD4+ T cells from blood. The CDR3 here is CASGMNTGELFF. In DNA form, the CDR3 reads TGTGCCAGCGGCATGAACACCGGGGAGCTGTTTTTT.